This T cell receptor beta chain derives from a study of T cells in Graves' hyperthyroidism and ophthalmopathy. Authors of the study amplified TCR beta CDR3 regions from RNA transcripts. HTBI primers were used for first-round RT-PCR of the TCR CDR3. TCRdb itself ran the multiplex PCR reads through MiXCR, one entry per CDR3 protein. The profile shows about 92,000 distinct CDR3 sequences, just over 50% of them singletons. CDR1 DFQATT and CDR2 SNEGSKA come from the germline V gene (reference sequence). The length of the CDR3 is 10 residues. The J segment lost 9 bases and the V segment lost 6 bases, leaving 4 bases of the junction unmatched.

Sequences were obtained from blood. The rearrangement joins TRBV20-1 to TRBJ1-2; 7 nucleotides agree with TRBD1. The clonotype comes from a woman aged 40 to 50 with Graves' hyperthyroidism. This CDR3 reads CSAGTESYTF. DNA for the CDR3: TGCAGTGCCGGGACAGAGAGCTACACCTTC.